There are many counts of the clone carrying this T cell receptor (beta chain). As yet, its antigen is unknown. The length of the CDR3 is 14 residues. With V trimmed by 6 bases and J by 0 bases, 7 bases remained unmatched. Germline assignment: CDR1 DFQATT and CDR2 SNEGSKA (reference sequence). Molecular-barcoded quantitative 5'-RACE produced these TCR beta libraries. TCRdb recomputed calls from the 5' RACE reads with MiXCR, one row per CDR3 protein. The table records more than 400,000 distinct CDR3 sequences, roughly 5.2% of them present only once. These data belong to a study of CD8 T cells in ankylosing spondylitis. Overall study results and limits: Blood of patients with ankylosing spondylitis appeared to be characterized by a TCR beta motif of eight highly homologous variants.

Sample: blood, either unsorted or a sorted T cell fraction (not recorded which). J is TRBJ2-7 and V is TRBV20-1; 8 nucleotides match TRBD2. The clonotype was recovered from a male donor with ankylosing spondylitis. In DNA, the CDR3 is TGCAGTGCCCAGGCCAGCGGGGGCTCCTACGAGCAGTACTTC. It is translated as CSAQASGGSYEQYF.